This TCR beta chain was documented in a study of early T cells in non-severe SARS-CoV-2 infection. Study-level information: The chains were unpaired, and the sequenced material was bulk RNA from unsorted whole blood.

Trimming pared 5 bases from V and 4 bases from J, leaving 17 bases between. The germline V gene has CDR1 MNHEY and CDR2 SVGEGT. The CDR3 is 15 amino acids. Findings and caveats of the study: The matching step, a VDJdb search, favored anti-spike CD8 responses and missed private and CD4 specificities.

The TCR library protocol was used to attach unique molecular identifiers. These identifiers were attached to individual cDNA molecules. TCRdb called the 5' RACE reads again in MiXCR, with one record for every CDR3 protein. The sample lists about 44,000 distinct CDR3 sequences, approximately 22% occurring once. Notes on this clonotype: Its antigen is currently unknown.

Sequenced here: whole blood, sampled at baseline. The rearrangement uses TRBV6-2 or TRBV6-3 and TRBJ1-2, with D perhaps TRBD1 (6 bases). The sequence came from an adult who was a healthcare worker with PCR-confirmed SARS-CoV-2 infection or an uninfected control (not recorded which). CDR3 bases: TGTGCCAGCAGTGACGGGGGACATCGGGCCTATGGCTACACCTTC. Its translation: CASSDGGHRAYGYTF.